Below, 19 T cell receptor beta chains from the same sample are listed, as sequenced in a study of T-cell memory formation after mild COVID-19. TCRdb itself ran the 5' RACE reads through MiXCR, one entry per CDR3 protein. Found here are tens of thousands of distinct CDR3 sequences, over 10% of them singletons; the top ten hold around 41%. Sequenced sample: PBMCs or a T cell subset sorted from them (not recorded which). The source is a man between 18 and 35 years old who had mild COVID-19 (a few samples of this study predate the infection). Cell type and time point are not known.

The CDR3 nucleotides read TGCGCCAGCAGCCAAGATGACAGCTACGAGCAGTACTTC. Translation gives CASSQDDSYEQYF. The chain is built from TRBV4-1 and TRBJ2-7; TRBD1 is a possible D gene (5 bases). The V end lost 0 bases, the J end lost 3 bases, and 6 bases lay between the germline ends. There are 13 residues in the CDR3. Germline loops: CDR1 MGHRA, CDR2 YSYEKL.

This clonotype was seen once. The chain carries TRBV7-8 and TRBJ1-1; possible D gene TRBD1, 5 bases. CDR1 SGHVS and CDR2 FQNEAQ come from the germline V gene. With 5 bases removed from V and 3 bases from J, the gap between germline ends came to 16 bases. This CDR3 is built from 15 residues. The CDR3 here is CASSQLEGIDTEAFF. The CDR3 DNA follows: TGTGCCAGCAGCCAACTCGAGGGGATTGACACTGAAGCTTTCTTT.

The sample holds a few counts of this clonotype. The gene calls are TRBV7-9 and TRBJ1-1; tentative D call: TRBD1 (5 bases). This CDR3 comprises 14 residues. V was shortened by 4 bases and J by 6 bases, with 15 bases between the two germline ends. Germline CDR1 reads SEHNR; CDR2 reads FQNEAQ (reference sequence). CDR3: CASSSGAAWAEAFF. The CDR3 nucleotides read TGTGCCAGCAGCTCCGGGGCCGCGTGGGCTGAAGCTTTCTTT.

Points on this clonotype: This CDR3 is missing its conserved last phenylalanine or tryptophan, likely due to a read error. The limits of the CDR3 on the DNA are not certain, so only TCRdb's listed CDR3 is given. The V gene is TRBV4-2, the J gene TRBJ2-1; TRBD2 was called by the table and not checked on the DNA. The CDR3 is 16 residues long, counting both termini. Germline CDR1 and CDR2: LGHNA and YNFKEQ. CDR3 loop: CASSQDRTSRDNEKFL.

Concerning this clonotype: The junction and the germline gene differ at one end; a read error may be behind it. This chain joins TRBV7-2 and TRBJ2-3; weak D call: TRBD2 (6 bases). The CDR3 covers 14 residues. Germline V gene data show CDR1 as SGHTA and CDR2 as FQGNSA. The CDR3 spells CASSPGTGTDTQYF. The CDR3 region has the DNA TGTGCCAGCAGCCCCGGGACTGGCACTGATACGCAGTATTTT.

The CDR3 here is CASSQLDRGDEKLFF. CDR3 in DNA: TGCGCCAGCAGCCAACTGGACAGGGGTGATGAAAAACTGTTTTTT. The chain carries TRBV4-3 and TRBJ1-4; TRBD1 matches 9 bases. This CDR3 contains 15 residues. CDR1 is LGHNA and CDR2 is YSLEER in the germline V gene. V lost 2 bases to trimming and J lost 6 bases; unmatched junction nucleotides: 4.

The sample holds a few counts of this clonotype. V gene TRBV28 combines with J gene TRBJ1-3; D is perhaps TRBD1 (5 bases). Germline V gives CDR1 MDHEN, CDR2 SYDVKM. The CDR3 is made up of 15 amino acids. V was pared by 7 bases and J by 0 bases, with 13 bases between. CDR3 sequence reads: CASNGGSFSGNTIYF. CDR3 bases: TGTGCCAGCAATGGGGGGTCTTTCTCTGGAAACACCATATATTTT.

The chain couples TRBV24-1 to TRBJ2-2; 11 bases are shared with TRBD1. This CDR3 is built from 17 residues. Germline V CDR1 and CDR2: KGHDR, SFDVKD. Trimming at V came to 4 bases and at J to 3 bases, leaving 6 bases not matched to a gene. This CDR3 reads CATSDHRTGGDTGELFF. The DNA for the CDR3 is TGTGCCACCAGTGACCACCGGACAGGGGGCGACACCGGGGAGCTGTTTTTT.

In its sample, this clonotype was seen many times. V and J are TRBV12-3 or TRBV12-4 and TRBJ2-7; 10 nucleotides line up with TRBD1. This CDR3 comprises 14 residues. V lost 5 bases to trimming and J lost 6 bases; unmatched junction nucleotides: 7. The CDR3 region is CASSAPGQGLEQYF. The CDR3 DNA is TGTGCCAGCAGTGCCCCGGGACAGGGGCTCGAGCAGTACTTC.

The chain is built from TRBV7-9 and TRBJ2-5; no definite D call. The length of the CDR3 is 14 residues. Germline CDR1 is SEHNR and CDR2 is FQNEAQ (reference sequence). Trimming removed 0 bases at V and 5 bases at J, with 10 bases between. This CDR3 is CASSLARAAETQYF. For the CDR3, the DNA is TGTGCCAGCAGCTTAGCCCGGGCAGCGGAGACCCAGTACTTC.

At least ten counts were recorded for this clonotype. The chain couples TRBV7-9 to TRBJ2-5; D is possibly TRBD1 (5 bases). The V and J ends lost 5 bases and 5 bases respectively, with 15 bases between them. CDR1 SEHNR and CDR2 FQNEAQ come from the germline V gene (reference sequence). The CDR3 contains 14 residues. CDR3 protein: CASSIRESYETQYF. Written as DNA, the CDR3 is TGTGCCAGCAGCATCAGGGAAAGCTACGAGACCCAGTACTTC.

This clonotype showed up just a few times. V is TRBV4-3 and J is TRBJ2-3; D not certain. The germline V gene has CDR1 LGHNA and CDR2 YSLEER. The CDR3 sequence is 14 residues long. Trimming shortened V by 5 bases and J by 3 bases, and 12 bases separated the two germline ends. Written as DNA, the CDR3 is TGCGCCAGCAGCGCGCCTGATCGGACAGATACGCAGTATTTT. This sequence encodes CASSAPDRTDTQYF.

This clonotype was seen a single time. The chain combines TRBV12-3 or TRBV12-4 with TRBJ1-5; D call uncertain. Trimming pared 5 bases from V and 9 bases from J, leaving 14 bases between. This CDR3 has 13 residues. DNA for the CDR3: TGTGCCAGCAGTCCAGGACTGCGGGGGCCCCAGCATTTT. Amino acid sequence: CASSPGLRGPQHF.

This clonotype was seen many times. The genes are TRBV3-1 and TRBJ1-5; D gene ambiguous. With 1 base removed from V and 2 bases from J, the gap between germline ends came to 3 bases. Germline loops: CDR1 LGHDT, CDR2 YNNKEL (reference sequence). This CDR3 has 13 residues. The CDR3 spells CASSQGGNQPQHF. CDR3 in DNA: TGTGCCAGCAGCCAAGGGGGCAATCAGCCCCAGCATTTT.

This clonotype has more than one count but fewer than ten. V is TRBV15 and J is TRBJ2-3; 8 positions match TRBD2. Trimming cost V 1 base and J 2 bases; bases outside gene matches: 11. Germline CDR1 reads LNHNV; CDR2 reads YYDKDF (reference sequence). The length of the CDR3 is 18 residues. DNA for the CDR3: TGTGCCACCAGCAGAGGCCAGCGGGGGCTATTTTCCACAGATACGCAGTATTTT. It translates to CATSRGQRGLFSTDTQYF.

The table lists this clonotype with many counts. V and J are TRBV28 and TRBJ1-4; D is perhaps TRBD1 (6 bases). V lost 4 bases, J lost 7 bases, and 19 bases lay in between. Germline loops: CDR1 MDHEN, CDR2 SYDVKM. The CDR3 sequence is 16 residues long. CDR3 sequence: CASSSPRRGGPEKLFF. In nucleotides, the CDR3 is TGTGCCAGCAGTTCCCCCCGGAGGGGGGGCCCTGAAAAACTGTTTTTT.

The table lists this clonotype with a few counts. The chain uses TRBV7-3 and TRBJ2-3; D possibly corresponds to TRBD2 (5 bases). Germline assignment: CDR1 SGHTA and CDR2 FQGTGA. V lost 5 bases, J lost 5 bases, and 14 bases lay in between. This CDR3 contains 14 residues. The CDR3 protein is CASSPPSEGDTQYF. The CDR3 coding sequence is TGTGCCAGCAGCCCCCCCTCCGAGGGAGATACGCAGTATTTT.

V usage is TRBV28 and J usage is TRBJ2-1; D unclear. V was clipped by 3 bases and J by 5 bases, with 17 bases between them. The CDR3 contains 16 residues. Germline CDR1 is MDHEN and CDR2 is SYDVKM. The CDR3 nucleotides read TGTGCCAGCAGTTTGGATTGGCCCCGACGCGACAATGAGCAGTTCTTC. Its translation: CASSLDWPRRDNEQFF. Supplemented by reference TRBV28 and TRBJ2-1, the full variable domain reads DVKVTQSSRYLVKRTGEKVFLECVQDMDHENMFWYRQDPGLGLRLIYFSYDVKMKEKGDIPEGYSVSREKKERFSLILESASTNQTSMYLCASSLDWPRRDNEQFFGPGTRLTVL.

The chain recombines TRBV7-2 with TRBJ1-4; 8 nucleotides line up with TRBD1. The CDR3 extends over 15 amino acids. J was trimmed by 10 bases and V by 1 base; bases with no gene match: 8. Germline CDR1 is SGHTA and CDR2 is FQGNSA. CDR3: CASSLEAGGIGKLFF. The CDR3 DNA reads TGTGCCAGCAGCTTAGAGGCAGGGGGCATCGGAAAACTGTTTTTT.